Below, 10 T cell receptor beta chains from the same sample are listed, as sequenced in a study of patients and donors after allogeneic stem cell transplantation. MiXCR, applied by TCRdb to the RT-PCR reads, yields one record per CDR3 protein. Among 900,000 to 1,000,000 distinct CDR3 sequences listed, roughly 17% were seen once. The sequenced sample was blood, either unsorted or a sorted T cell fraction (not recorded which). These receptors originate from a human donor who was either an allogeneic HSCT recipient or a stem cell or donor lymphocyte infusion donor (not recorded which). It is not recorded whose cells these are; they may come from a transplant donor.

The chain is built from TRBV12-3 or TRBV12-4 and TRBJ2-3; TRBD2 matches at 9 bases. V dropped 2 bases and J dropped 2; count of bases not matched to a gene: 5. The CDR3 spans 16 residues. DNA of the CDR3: TGTGCCAGCAGTTTATTAGCGGGGGCAATCACAGATACGCAGTATTTT. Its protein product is CASSLLAGAITDTQYF.

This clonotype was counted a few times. Here the CDR3 DNA reads TGTGCCAGCAGCCCAGACGATACAGGGAGCTCCTATAATTCACCCCTCCACTTT. This encodes CASSPDDTGSSYNSPLHF. The V call is TRBV9, the J call TRBJ1-6; D might be TRBD1 (6 bases). Germline loops: CDR1 SGDLS, CDR2 YYNGEE. The CDR3 spans 18 residues. V was trimmed by 4 bases and J by 0 bases, leaving 17 bases between them. The whole variable domain, remainder taken from reference TRBV9 and TRBJ1-6, is DSGVTQTPKHLITATGQRVTLRCSPRSGDLSVYWYQQSLDQGLQFLIQYYNGEERAKGNILERFSAQQFPDLHSELNLSSLELGDSALYFCASSPDDTGSSYNSPLHFGNGTRLTVT.

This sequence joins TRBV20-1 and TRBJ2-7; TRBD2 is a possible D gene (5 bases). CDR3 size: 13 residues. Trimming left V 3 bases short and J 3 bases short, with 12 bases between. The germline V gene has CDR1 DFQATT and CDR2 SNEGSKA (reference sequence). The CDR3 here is CSARGFAGYEQYF. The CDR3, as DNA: TGCAGTGCTAGGGGTTTCGCGGGCTACGAGCAGTACTTC.

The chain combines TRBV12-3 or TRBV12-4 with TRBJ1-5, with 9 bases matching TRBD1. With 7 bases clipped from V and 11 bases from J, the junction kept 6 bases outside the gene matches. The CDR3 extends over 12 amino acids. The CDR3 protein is CASNLQGATQHF. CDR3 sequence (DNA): TGTGCCAGCAACCTACAGGGGGCAACCCAGCATTTT.

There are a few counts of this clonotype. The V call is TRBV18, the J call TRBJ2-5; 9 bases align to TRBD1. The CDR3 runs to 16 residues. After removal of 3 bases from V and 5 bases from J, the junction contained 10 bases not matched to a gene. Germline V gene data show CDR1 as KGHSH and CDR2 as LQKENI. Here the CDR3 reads CASSPRTGEMEETQYF. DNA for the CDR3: TGTGCCAGCTCACCCAGGACAGGGGAGATGGAGGAGACCCAGTACTTC. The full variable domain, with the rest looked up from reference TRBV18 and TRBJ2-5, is NAGVMQNPRHLVRRRGQEARLRCSPMKGHSHVYWYRQLPEEGLKFMVYLQKENIIDESGMPKERFSAEFPKEGPSILRIQQVVRGDSAAYFCASSPRTGEMEETQYFGPGTRLLVL.

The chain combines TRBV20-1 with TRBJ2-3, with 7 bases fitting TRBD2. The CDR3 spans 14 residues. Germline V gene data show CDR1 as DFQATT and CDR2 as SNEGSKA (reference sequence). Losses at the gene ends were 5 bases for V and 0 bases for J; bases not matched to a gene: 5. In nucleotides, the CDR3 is TGCAGTGCTTTCAGCGGGATCAGCACAGATACGCAGTATTTT. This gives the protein CSAFSGISTDTQYF.

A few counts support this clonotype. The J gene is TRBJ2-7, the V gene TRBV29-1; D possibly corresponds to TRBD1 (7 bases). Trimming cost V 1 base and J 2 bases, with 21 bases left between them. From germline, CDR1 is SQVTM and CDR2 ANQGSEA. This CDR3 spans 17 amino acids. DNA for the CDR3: TGCAGCGTTGAAGGGGGCCGCGGGACAGTTCCTACCTACGAGCAGTACTTC. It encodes CSVEGGRGTVPTYEQYF.

CDR3 nucleotide sequence: TGTGCCAGCAGCTTTGCGGTGCTAGCGGGAGTCTACAATGAGCAGTTCTTC. Its protein is CASSFAVLAGVYNEQFF. J is TRBJ2-1 and V is TRBV13, with 10 bases aligning to TRBD2. The CDR3 spans 17 residues. CDR1 is PRHDT and CDR2 is FYEKMQ in the germline V gene (reference sequence). V was pared by 3 bases and J by 3 bases, with 8 bases of the junction left unmatched.

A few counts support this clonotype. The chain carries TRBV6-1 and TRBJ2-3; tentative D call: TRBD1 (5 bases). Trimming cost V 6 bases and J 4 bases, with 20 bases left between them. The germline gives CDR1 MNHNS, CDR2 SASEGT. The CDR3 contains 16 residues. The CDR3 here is CASSPLGRSYADTQYF. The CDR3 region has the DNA TGTGCCAGCAGCCCCCTGGGGCGGAGTTATGCAGATACGCAGTATTTT.

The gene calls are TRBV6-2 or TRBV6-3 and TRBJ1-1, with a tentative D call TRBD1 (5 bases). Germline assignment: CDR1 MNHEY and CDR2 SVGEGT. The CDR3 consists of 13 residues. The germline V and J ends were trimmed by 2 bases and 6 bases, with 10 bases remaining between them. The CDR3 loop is CASSYMGQSEAFF. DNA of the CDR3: TGTGCCAGCAGTTACATGGGGCAGTCTGAAGCTTTCTTT.